The 16 T cell receptor beta chains presented below share a single source sample, sequenced in a study of early T cells in non-severe SARS-CoV-2 infection. MiXCR, run by TCRdb on the 5' RACE reads, gives a single entry per CDR3 protein. The table shows about 77,000 distinct CDR3 sequences, with around 17% occurring only once. The sample was whole blood. The receptors here all came from an adult who was a healthcare worker with PCR-confirmed SARS-CoV-2 infection or an uninfected control (not recorded which).

This clonotype has more than one count but fewer than ten. This rearrangement joins TRBV3-1 to TRBJ2-3; 9 bases align to TRBD2. This CDR3 has 16 residues. Per the germline V gene, CDR1 is LGHDT and CDR2 is YNNKEL (reference sequence). The junction had 6 bases not matched to a gene; V was cut back by 0 bases and J by 5 bases. DNA for the CDR3: TGTGCCAGCAGCCAAGATCCTAGCGGGGTGGGAGATACGCAGTATTTT. This encodes CASSQDPSGVGDTQYF.

This clonotype was observed a handful of times. The CDR3 DNA reads as TGTGCTGTCCGGACTAGTTCCGGGGAGCTGTTTTTT. As protein: CAVRTSSGELFF. The rearrangement uses TRBV7-7 and TRBJ2-2; 7 bases line up with TRBD2. Germline-derived CDR1 and CDR2 are SSHAT and FNYEAQ (reference sequence). The CDR3 is 12 residues long.

This chain uses TRBV15 with TRBJ2-3; 7 bases line up with TRBD1. The CDR3 has 15 amino acids. The germline gives CDR1 LNHNV, CDR2 YYDKDF (reference sequence). J gave up 1 base and V 5 bases, and 6 bases lay outside the gene matches. CDR3 nucleotide sequence: TGTGCCACCAGCGTAGACAGGGTAGGCACAGATACGCAGTATTTT. As protein: CATSVDRVGTDTQYF.

This clonotype was seen a few times. This chain joins TRBV6-1 and TRBJ2-5; no firm D call. Germline V lookup: CDR1 MNHNS, CDR2 SASEGT. Deletions cut 7 bases from V and 4 bases from J, with 13 bases between. The CDR3 spans 13 residues. CDR3 protein: CASNVQGAETQYF. Here the CDR3 DNA reads TGTGCCAGCAATGTCCAAGGCGCAGAGACCCAGTACTTC.

This clonotype was observed a few times. V is TRBV6-4 and J is TRBJ1-5; 9 nucleotides align to TRBD1. V lost 8 bases to trimming and J lost 7 bases; unmatched junction nucleotides: 6. This CDR3 contains 13 residues. Germline CDR1 MRHNA, CDR2 SNTAGT. CDR3 sequence (DNA): TGTGCCAGCCCGGACAGGGGAAGGCAGCCCCAGCATTTT. Translating it yields CASPDRGRQPQHF.

V is TRBV2 and J is TRBJ2-5; maybe TRBD2 (5 bases). The CDR3 consists of 14 residues. Trimming pared 2 bases from V and 1 base from J, leaving 8 bases between. From germline, CDR1 is SNHLY and CDR2 FYNNEI. CDR3 in amino acids: CASSEWLAQETQYF. The CDR3 DNA reads TGTGCCAGCAGTGAATGGCTAGCCCAAGAGACCCAGTACTTC.

This rearrangement joins TRBV11-3 to TRBJ2-2; 9 nucleotides align to TRBD2. The CDR3 consists of 15 residues. Trimming at V came to 3 bases and at J to 4 bases, leaving 3 bases not matched to a gene. Germline V gene sequence: CDR1 SGHNT, CDR2 YENEEA. The CDR3 DNA sequence: TGTGCCAGCAGCTTTGTAGCGGGAGCCACCGGGGAGCTGTTTTTT. Translated: CASSFVAGATGELFF.

The V and J genes are TRBV18 and TRBJ2-7, with TRBD1 as a possible D gene (5 bases). V gave up 1 base and J gave up 9 bases, with 13 bases separating them. There are 13 residues in the CDR3. Germline assignment: CDR1 KGHSH and CDR2 LQKENI. DNA of the CDR3: TGTGCCAGCTCACCACGAGGCCTTGGGGCGCAGTACTTC. Protein product: CASSPRGLGAQYF.

Many counts were recorded for this clonotype. V usage is TRBV12-3 or TRBV12-4 and J usage is TRBJ2-6; possibly TRBD1 for D (5 bases). The V end was cut by 4 bases, the J end by 0 bases, with 13 bases between. The CDR3 consists of 17 residues. The CDR3 DNA sequence: TGTGCCAGCAGTTACCAGGGTAGGCCCTCTGGGGCCAACGTCCTGACTTTC. Translation gives CASSYQGRPSGANVLTF.

CDR3 sequence: CSVASDRVVGYTF. The CDR3 nucleotides are TGCAGCGTTGCGTCGGACAGGGTTGTCGGCTACACCTTC. The chain uses TRBV29-1 and TRBJ1-2; 8 nucleotides agree with TRBD1. CDR1 and CDR2 from the germline V gene are SQVTM and ANQGSEA. CDR3 length: 13 residues. J gave up 8 bases and V 4 bases, and 9 bases lay outside the gene matches.

This clonotype has more than one count but fewer than ten. The chain carries TRBV9 and TRBJ2-2; possible D gene TRBD2, 5 bases. V was clipped by 4 bases and J by 6 bases, with 10 bases between them. CDR1 and CDR2 (germline): SGDLS, YYNGEE. The CDR3 has 13 residues. In DNA form, the CDR3 reads TGTGCCAGCAGCCCCCTGGAGGCCGGGGAGCTGTTTTTT. It specifies CASSPLEAGELFF.

This chain uses TRBV20-1 with TRBJ2-7; 10 bases agree with TRBD1. Losses at the gene ends were 5 bases for V and 4 bases for J; bases not matched to a gene: 5. CDR1 is DFQATT and CDR2 is SNEGSKA in the germline V gene (reference sequence). The CDR3 has 13 amino acids. The CDR3 loop reads CSASGTGVYEQYF. The CDR3 DNA sequence: TGCAGTGCTTCCGGGACAGGGGTGTACGAGCAGTACTTC.

The table lists this clonotype with a few counts. The V gene is TRBV14, the J gene TRBJ2-2; tentatively, D is TRBD1 or TRBD2 (6 bases each). Per the germline V gene, CDR1 is SGHDN and CDR2 is FVKESK. This CDR3 is 16 amino acids long. V was shortened by 4 bases and J by 5 bases, with 17 bases between the two germline ends. The CDR3 spells CASSREGGRDTGELFF. DNA of the CDR3: TGTGCCAGCAGCCGAGAAGGGGGGCGAGATACCGGGGAGCTGTTTTTT.

This clonotype turned up a few times. The J gene is TRBJ2-7, the V gene TRBV10-3; D assignment may be TRBD1 or TRBD2 (5 bases each). V lost 9 bases, J lost 5 bases, and 14 bases lay in between. Germline V gene sequence: CDR1 ENHRY, CDR2 SYGVKD. This CDR3 is built from 12 residues. The CDR3 coding sequence is TGTGCCATACAACAAGAGGGGCACGAGCAGTACTTC. It is translated as CAIQQEGHEQYF.

This clonotype has a handful of counts. This chain connects TRBV6-2 or TRBV6-3 to TRBJ2-7; D uncertain. The CDR3 has 16 residues. The germline V gene has CDR1 MNHEY and CDR2 SVGEGT. V gave up 5 bases and J gave up 2 bases, with 19 bases separating them. The DNA of the CDR3 is TGTGCCAGCAGTGATCTGACTTTAATACCTCCCTACGAGCAGTACTTC. It codes for CASSDLTLIPPYEQYF.

The chain couples TRBV10-1 to TRBJ2-2; either TRBD1 or TRBD2 may supply D (5 bases each). The CDR3 sequence is 15 residues long. Germline V gives CDR1 WNHNN, CDR2 SYGVQD (reference sequence). The V gene lost 5 bases and the J gene lost 0 bases, with 10 bases spanning the gap. CDR3 residues: CASSSRDPNTGELFF. Here the CDR3 DNA reads TGCGCCAGCAGTTCCCGGGACCCGAACACCGGGGAGCTGTTTTTT.